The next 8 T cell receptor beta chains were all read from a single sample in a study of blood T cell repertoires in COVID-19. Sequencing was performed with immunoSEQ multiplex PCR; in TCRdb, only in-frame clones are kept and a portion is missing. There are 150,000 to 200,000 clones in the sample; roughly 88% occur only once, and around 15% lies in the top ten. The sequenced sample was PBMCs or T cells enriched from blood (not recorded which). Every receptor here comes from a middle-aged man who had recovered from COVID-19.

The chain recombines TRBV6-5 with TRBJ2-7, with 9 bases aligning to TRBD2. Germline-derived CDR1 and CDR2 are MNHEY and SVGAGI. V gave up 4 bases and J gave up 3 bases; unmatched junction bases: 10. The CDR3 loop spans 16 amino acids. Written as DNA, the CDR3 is TGTGCCAGCAGTTCCCTTAGCGGGGGAAAACGCTACGAGCAGTACTTC. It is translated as CASSSLSGGKRYEQYF.

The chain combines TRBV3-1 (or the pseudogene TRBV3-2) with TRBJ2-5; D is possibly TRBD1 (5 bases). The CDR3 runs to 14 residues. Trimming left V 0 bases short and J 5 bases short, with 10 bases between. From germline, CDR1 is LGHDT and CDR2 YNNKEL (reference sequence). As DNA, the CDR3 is TGTGCCAGCAGCCAAGACATAGGGGTCGAGACCCAGTACTTC. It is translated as CASSQDIGVETQYF.

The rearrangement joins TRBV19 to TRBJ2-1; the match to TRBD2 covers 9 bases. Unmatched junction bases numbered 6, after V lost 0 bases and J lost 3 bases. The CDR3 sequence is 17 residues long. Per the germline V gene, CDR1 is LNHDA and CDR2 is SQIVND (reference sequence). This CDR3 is CASSIDGTSMVYNEQFF. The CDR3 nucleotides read TGTGCCAGTAGTATAGACGGGACTAGCATGGTCTACAATGAGCAGTTCTTC.

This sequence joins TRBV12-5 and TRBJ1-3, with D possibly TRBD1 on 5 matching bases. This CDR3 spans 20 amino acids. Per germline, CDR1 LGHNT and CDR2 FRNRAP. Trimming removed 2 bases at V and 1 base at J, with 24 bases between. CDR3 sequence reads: CASGLLVVGQGTRSGNTIYF. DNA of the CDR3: TGTGCTAGTGGTTTGTTAGTGGTGGGGCAGGGCACACGGTCTGGAAACACCATATATTTT.

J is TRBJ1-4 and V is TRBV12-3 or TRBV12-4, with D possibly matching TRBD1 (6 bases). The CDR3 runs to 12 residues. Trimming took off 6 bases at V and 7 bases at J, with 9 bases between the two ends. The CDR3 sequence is CASRRTVEKLFF. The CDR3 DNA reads TGTGCCAGCAGGCGGACAGTTGAAAAACTGTTTTTT.

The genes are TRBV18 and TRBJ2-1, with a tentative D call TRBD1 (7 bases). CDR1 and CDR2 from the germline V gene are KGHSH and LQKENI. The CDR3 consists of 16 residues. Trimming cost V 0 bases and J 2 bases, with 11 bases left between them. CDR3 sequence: CASSPPAGQTYNEQFF. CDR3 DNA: TGTGCCAGCTCACCACCGGCGGGACAGACCTACAATGAGCAGTTCTTC. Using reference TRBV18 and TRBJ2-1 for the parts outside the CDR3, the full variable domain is NAGVMQNPRHLVRRRGQEARLRCSPMKGHSHVYWYRQLPEEGLKFMVYLQKENIIDESGMPKERFSAEFPKEGPSILRIQQVVRGDSAAYFCASSPPAGQTYNEQFFGPGTRLTVL.

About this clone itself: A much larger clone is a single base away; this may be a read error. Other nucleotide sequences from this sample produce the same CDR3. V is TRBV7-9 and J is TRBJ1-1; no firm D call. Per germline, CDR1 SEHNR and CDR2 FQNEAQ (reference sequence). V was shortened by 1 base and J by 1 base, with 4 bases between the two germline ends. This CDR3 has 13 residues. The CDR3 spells CASSLGQNTEAFF. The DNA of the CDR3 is TGTGCCAGCAGCTTAGGACAGAACACTGAAGCTTTCTTT.

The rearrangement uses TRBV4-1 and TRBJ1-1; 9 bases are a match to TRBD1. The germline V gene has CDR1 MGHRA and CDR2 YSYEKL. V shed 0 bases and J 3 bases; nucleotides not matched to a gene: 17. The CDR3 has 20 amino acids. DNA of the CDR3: TGCGCCAGCAGCCAAGATAGGGAGGGGACAGGGCGACGTTGGGACACTGAAGCTTTCTTT. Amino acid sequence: CASSQDREGTGRRWDTEAFF.